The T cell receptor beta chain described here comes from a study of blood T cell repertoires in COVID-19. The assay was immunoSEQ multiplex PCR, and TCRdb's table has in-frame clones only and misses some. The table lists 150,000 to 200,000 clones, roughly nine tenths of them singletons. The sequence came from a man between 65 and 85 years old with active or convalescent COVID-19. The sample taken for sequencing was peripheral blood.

The CDR3 nucleotides read TGTGCCAGTAGTATTTTACAGGGATTAGGTACGCAGTATTTT. It encodes CASSILQGLGTQYF. This sequence joins TRBV19 and TRBJ2-3, with D possibly TRBD1 on 6 matching bases. The CDR3 spans 14 residues. Trimming shortened V by 3 bases and J by 8 bases, and 15 bases separated the two germline ends. The V gene's germline CDR1 is LNHDA and CDR2 SQIVND (reference sequence).